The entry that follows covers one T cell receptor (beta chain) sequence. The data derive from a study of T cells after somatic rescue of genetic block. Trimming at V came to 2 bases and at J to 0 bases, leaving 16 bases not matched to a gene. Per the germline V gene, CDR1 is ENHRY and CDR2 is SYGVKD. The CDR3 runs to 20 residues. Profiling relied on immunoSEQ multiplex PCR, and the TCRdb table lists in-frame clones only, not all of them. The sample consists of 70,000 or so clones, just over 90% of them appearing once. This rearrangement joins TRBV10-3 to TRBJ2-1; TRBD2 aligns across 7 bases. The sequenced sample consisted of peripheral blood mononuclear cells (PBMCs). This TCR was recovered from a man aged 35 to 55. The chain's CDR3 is CAISEPNPTPTSSSYNEQFF. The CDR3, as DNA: TGTGCCATCAGTGAGCCGAACCCTACACCGACTAGCTCCTCCTACAATGAGCAGTTCTTC.